This T cell receptor (beta chain) came from a study of breast tumors, draining lymph nodes, adjacent tissues. Study conclusions and caveats: The data were judged consistent with most tumor T cells coming from lymph node and expanding in tumor. Luminal-like breast cancer showed significantly greater tumor-nontumor repertoire similarity than basal-like breast cancer did. Data only fit, rather than demonstrated, lymph node origin of most tumor T cells. Compared with lymph nodes, tumors were less diverse; compared with nontumor tissue, more.

The lymph nodes were axillary draining lymph nodes from breast cancer patients. This clonotype has a count of ten or more. Its antigen is unknown. This CDR3 region has 15 residues. The germline CDR1 and CDR2 sequences are MRHNA and SNTAGT. V was clipped by 1 base and J by 5 bases, with 14 bases between them. TCRdb processed the multiplex PCR reads anew with MiXCR; each CDR3 protein has one entry. The sample comprises about 300,000 distinct CDR3 sequences, over 30% of which are singletons, and 1.1% rests with the top ten. The sample consisted of axillary lymph node tissue. The TCR was taken from a female donor with breast cancer. Some clones in this sample may be carry-over from other donors' samples. The rearrangement uses TRBV6-4 and TRBJ2-5; D may be TRBD2 (5 bases). The CDR3 reads CASSDFEEGGETQYF. CDR3 sequence (DNA): TGTGCCAGCAGTGACTTCGAAGAGGGCGGCGAGACCCAGTACTTC.